This T cell receptor (beta chain) is from a study of T-cell memory formation after mild COVID-19 (dated by TCRdb to the early 2020s). General notes on the study: TCR sequence clusters from the two donors were found to be largely donor specific. T-cell clones expanding and contracting after mild COVID-19 in a couple of donors were tracked by longitudinal TCRalpha and TCRbeta repertoire sequencing. The cohort comprised two young, previously healthy adult volunteers, one female and one male. What the study reported, not specific to this receptor: The second-wave clones that peaked on day 37 were not confirmed to be SARS-CoV-2 specific. Contracting CD4+ clones turned up mainly in the CM and EM memory subsets, whereas EMRA was where CD8+ clones were enriched. Some responding clones were detected in pre-infection memory, which suggested that pre-existing cross-reactive memory T cells had joined the SARS-CoV-2 response. From day 15 to 85, contracting clones showed balanced CD4/CD8 phenotypes, whereas a second wave of clones that expanded from day 15 to 37 leaned towards CD4+. The study covered only a couple of mild cases, and larger cohorts including severe cases with pre-infection samples were considered necessary.

Ficoll-Paque density gradient centrifugation was the method used to isolate PBMCs. Sequencing used an Illumina NovaSeq 6000. Using 5'RACE with constant-segment primers, TCRalpha and TCRbeta cDNA libraries were constructed, with sample barcodes and unique molecular identifiers added in the process. RNA was extracted from every sample with Trizol reagent. The libraries were amplified in two PCR steps, and the second step added a second sample barcode and Illumina TruSeq adapters. Libraries were sequenced on an Illumina NovaSeq with 2 x 150 bp paired-end reads. The authors processed their data as follows. Reads were demultiplexed and collapsed into UMI-guided consensus sequences with migec v1.2.7. Using mixcr v2.1.11, UMI consensuses were aligned to TRA and TRB V and J templates and then assembled into clonotypes. A clonotype was counted as expanded or contracted only when both edgeR and NoisET called the clonotype significant, with the noise models trained on biological replicates. For edgeR calls, a false discovery rate-adjusted p below 0.01 and a log2 fold-change threshold of 1 were applied. As an exploratory analysis of dynamics, max-normalized trajectories of the 1000 most abundant clonotypes were examined by PCA with hierarchical clustering. Each responding clone was given a CD4 or CD8 phenotype based on the CD4+ and CD8+ repertoires, which had been sequenced separately. TCRdb's own reprocessing of the public reads used fastp at Q25 and MiXCR and kept productive beta chains. Identical CDR3 proteins give one entry, which carries the most common genes and DNA. In this record, the V and J calls reflect TCRdb's handling and not the investigators' own analysis. This sample gives about 210,000 distinct CDR3 sequences in total; roughly a tenth of them show up just once. Clones ranked in the top ten supply under 3.5% of the sample.

Details on this clonotype: There is no known antigen for this receptor. It has no much larger one-base neighbor in the sample; base qualities were not kept.

Material: PBMCs or a T cell subset sorted from them (not recorded which). The origin of this receptor is a man aged 18 to 30 who had mild COVID-19 (a few samples of this study predate the infection). The sample titles of this study are shuffled in the database, so cell type and time point are left out; the donor was told from shared clones.

The CDR3 is CASSPRTGGPTEAFF. The DNA reads as follows: TGTGCCAGCAGCCCCCGGACAGGGGGCCCCACTGAAGCTTTCTTT. The sequence joins TRBV7-8 to TRBJ1-1, with 11 bases aligning to TRBD1. In the germline V gene, CDR1 corresponds to SGHVS and CDR2 to FQNEAQ. The CDR3 numbers 15 residues from cysteine through phenylalanine. Solely the CDR3 DNA is kept, with 45 bases framed from the first base. Trimmed from V: 5 bases; trimmed from J: 4 bases; junction bases lacking a gene match: 6.